This TCR beta chain comes out of a study of cytomegalovirus exposure and HLA in healthy donors. These donors counted as nominally healthy when sampled, but unrecorded immune exposures were likely. The PCR had 60 Vbeta and 13 Jbeta primers. The table came from immunoSEQ multiplex PCR; TCRdb's copy has only in-frame clones and leaves some out. The sample contains around 100,000 clones, around two thirds of which appear only once. V dropped 4 bases and J dropped 1; count of bases not matched to a gene: 4. CDR3 size: 14 residues. Germline-derived CDR1 and CDR2 are SQVTM and ANQGSEA. This chain connects TRBV29-1 to TRBJ2-7; TRBD2 matches at 10 bases. This sequence was found in a man in his thirties or forties in good health and CMV-seronegative. The specimen was PBMCs. CDR3 DNA: TGCAGCGTTGCCATAGCGGGAGGATCCTACGAGCAGTACTTC. Translated: CSVAIAGGSYEQYF.